The 23 T cell receptor beta chains in this list originate from one sample, sequenced in a study of OX40 agonist ivuxolimab in advanced cancers. Generated by immunoSEQ multiplex PCR, the TCRdb table keeps only in-frame clones and is missing some. The sample consists of roughly 58,000 clones, 85% of them appearing once. The input for sequencing was CD4+ or CD8+ T cells sorted from blood, taken in a trial of the OX40 agonist ivuxolimab. Receptor source: an adult with an advanced solid tumor such as melanoma, head and neck, liver or kidney cancer.

This rearrangement joins TRBV5-1 to TRBJ2-1; D unresolved. Germline lookup yields CDR1 SGHRS and CDR2 YFSETQ. The CDR3 runs 13 residues. Trimming took off 1 base at V and 7 bases at J, with 9 bases between the two ends. The CDR3 DNA reads TGCGCCAGCAGCTTGTTCGACGGGAATGAGCAGTTCTTC. It codes for CASSLFDGNEQFF.

This clone was found once. The genes are TRBV11-3 and TRBJ1-1; D is perhaps TRBD1 (6 bases). Germline V gene data show CDR1 as SGHNT and CDR2 as YENEEA. The CDR3 has 15 amino acids. The V end lost 2 bases, the J end lost 3 bases, and 13 bases lay between the germline ends. CDR3 DNA sequence: TGTGCCAGCAGCTTATTACAGGGAGGTGACACTGAAGCTTTCTTT. This gives the protein CASSLLQGGDTEAFF.

This clone is deemed medium-sized (0.01 to 0.1%). V and J are TRBV5-4 and TRBJ2-1, with a tentative D call TRBD2 (6 bases). Germline V gene data show CDR1 as SGHNT and CDR2 as YYREEE (reference sequence). V shed 0 bases and J shed 10 bases, with 17 bases lying between them. This CDR3 has 15 amino acids. DNA of the CDR3: TGTGCCAGCAGCTTGGCCCGCTTCGGGGGTACAGAGCAGTTCTTC. This gives the protein CASSLARFGGTEQFF. Using reference TRBV5-4 and TRBJ2-1 for the parts outside the CDR3, the full variable domain is ETGVTQSPTHLIKTRGQQVTLRCSSQSGHNTVSWYQQALGQGPQFIFQYYREEENGRGNFPPRFSGLQFPNYSSELNVNALELDDSALYLCASSLARFGGTEQFFGPGTRLTVL.

The V gene is TRBV2, the J gene TRBJ1-3; 10 bases match TRBD1. The CDR3 has 15 residues. The V segment lost 7 bases and the J segment 4 bases; nucleotides outside the gene matches: 7. CDR1 SNHLY and CDR2 FYNNEI come from the germline V gene. This chain's CDR3 is CASKDRGYSGNTIYF. The CDR3 DNA is TGTGCCAGCAAGGACAGGGGGTACTCCGGAAACACCATATATTTT.

The chain carries TRBV7-3 and TRBJ1-3; unclear D gene. There are 15 residues in the CDR3. CDR1 is SGHTA and CDR2 is FQGTGA in the germline V gene. V was pared by 2 bases and J by 0 bases, with 8 bases between. DNA for the CDR3: TGTGCCAGCAGCTTACAAGGAAACTCTGGAAACACCATATATTTT. Protein sequence: CASSLQGNSGNTIYF.

The rearrangement links TRBV6-4 to TRBJ2-3; 12 positions match TRBD2. The germline V gene encodes CDR1 MRHNA and CDR2 SNTAGT. The CDR3 length is 14 residues. V shed 5 bases, J shed 6 bases, and the junction held 3 bases outside the gene matches. DNA for the CDR3: TGTGCCAGCAGTTGGACTAGCGGGGTTGATACGCAGTATTTT. Translated: CASSWTSGVDTQYF.

The CDR3 nucleotides are TGTGCCAGCAGTTACTTTAGCGGGAGTGGGCCCTACGAGCAGTACTTC. It codes for CASSYFSGSGPYEQYF. V is TRBV6-5 and J is TRBJ2-7, with TRBD2 matching over 9 bases. Trimming cost V 1 base and J 2 bases; bases outside gene matches: 6. Germline lookup yields CDR1 MNHEY and CDR2 SVGAGI. The CDR3 extends over 16 amino acids.

V gene TRBV6-6 combines with J gene TRBJ2-1; 13 bases are a match to TRBD2. The trim removed 7 bases at V and 9 bases at J, leaving 12 bases unmatched. CDR3 length equals 16 residues. Germline V CDR1 and CDR2: MNHNY, SVGAGI (reference sequence). The CDR3 nucleotides read TGTGCCAGCAAACAACTAGCGGGGGGGCCTGGGGTTGAGCAGTTCTTC. This sequence encodes CASKQLAGGPGVEQFF.

This clone was observed a handful of times. V gene TRBV19 combines with J gene TRBJ1-3, with 9 bases matching TRBD1. With V trimmed by 6 bases and J by 3 bases, 3 bases remained unmatched. The V gene's germline CDR1 is LNHDA and CDR2 SQIVND (reference sequence). This CDR3 is 14 amino acids long. CDR3 nucleotide sequence: TGTGCCAGTAGCTGGACAGGGGATGGAAACACCATATATTTT. It codes for CASSWTGDGNTIYF.

J is TRBJ2-7 and V is TRBV27, with TRBD2 identical over 14 bases. CDR1 and CDR2 (germline): MNHEY, SMNVEV (reference sequence). The CDR3 totals 15 residues. J was trimmed by 13 bases and V by 0 bases; bases with no gene match: 8. The CDR3 sequence is CASSLSWTSGRRLYF. In DNA, the CDR3 is TGTGCCAGCAGTTTATCGTGGACTAGCGGGAGGAGATTATACTTC.

The chain employs TRBV27 and TRBJ1-5, with TRBD1 matching over 9 bases. V trimming: 10 bases; J trimming: 3 bases; junction bases outside the gene matches: 10. In germline, CDR1 is MNHEY, CDR2 SMNVEV (reference sequence). The CDR3 is 15 residues long. CDR3 coding DNA: TGTGCCACCGGACCGACAGGGGGTGCCAATCAGCCCCAGCATTTT. Residues: CATGPTGGANQPQHF.

J is TRBJ2-5 and V is TRBV9; a possible D gene is TRBD1 (5 bases). Germline assignment: CDR1 SGDLS and CDR2 YYNGEE. This CDR3 region has 14 residues. V was shortened by 0 bases and J by 4 bases, with 10 bases between the two germline ends. The CDR3 sequence is CASSVEGVGETQYF. Written as DNA, the CDR3 is TGTGCCAGCAGCGTAGAAGGGGTCGGAGAGACCCAGTACTTC.

V and J are TRBV7-2 and TRBJ2-5; D unclear. This CDR3 contains 12 residues. Germline V gene data show CDR1 as SGHTA and CDR2 as FQGNSA. The ends were cut back, 0 bases at V and 5 bases at J, with 4 bases in the middle. The CDR3 spells CASSLAWETQYF. CDR3 bases: TGTGCCAGCAGCTTAGCATGGGAGACCCAGTACTTC.

J is TRBJ2-1 and V is TRBV5-1; D might be TRBD2 (7 bases). The CDR3 contains 14 residues. Germline V gene data show CDR1 as SGHRS and CDR2 as YFSETQ. With 4 bases removed from V and 7 bases from J, the gap between germline ends came to 15 bases. The DNA of the CDR3 is TGCGCCAGCAGCGTGGGGGGGCAAGGGAATGAGCAGTTCTTC. It encodes CASSVGGQGNEQFF. Full variable domain (outside the CDR3, taken from reference TRBV5-1 and TRBJ2-1): KAGVTQTPRYLIKTRGQQVTLSCSPISGHRSVSWYQQTPGQGLQFLFEYFSETQRNKGNFPGRFSGRQFSNSRSEMNVSTLELGDSALYLCASSVGGQGNEQFFGPGTRLTVL.

The chain's CDR3 is CASSPRTSLISYEQYF. In nucleotides, the CDR3 is TGTGCCAGCAGCCCCCGGACTAGCCTTATCTCCTACGAGCAGTACTTC. The genes are TRBV2 and TRBJ2-7; 8 bases fit TRBD2. V was pared by 6 bases and J by 0 bases, with 10 bases of the junction left unmatched. CDR3 length: 16 residues. Germline-derived CDR1 and CDR2 are SNHLY and FYNNEI.

V usage is TRBV30 and J usage is TRBJ2-3, with 8 positions matching TRBD2. There are 12 residues in the CDR3. The trim removed 2 bases at V and 10 bases at J, leaving 5 bases unmatched. Per the germline V gene, CDR1 is GTSNPN and CDR2 is SVGIG (reference sequence). CDR3: CAWSISGTPQYF. CDR3 sequence (DNA): TGTGCCTGGAGTATTAGCGGGACGCCGCAGTATTTT.

V and J are TRBV10-2 and TRBJ2-1; 13 positions match TRBD2. With V trimmed by 0 bases and J by 10 bases, 6 bases remained unmatched. The V gene's germline CDR1 is WSHSY and CDR2 SAAADI. This CDR3 spans 16 amino acids. In DNA form, the CDR3 reads TGCGCCAGCAGTGAGTCCCGACTAGCGGGAGGTAGGGAGCAGTTCTTC. Protein product: CASSESRLAGGREQFF.

The chain uses TRBV11-3 and TRBJ1-5; D unclear. Germline V CDR1 and CDR2: SGHNT, YENEEA. V was shortened by 5 bases and J by 5 bases, with 13 bases between the two germline ends. This CDR3 has 14 amino acids. The CDR3 DNA sequence: TGTGCCAGCAGCCTCGGGTGGATCGATCAGCCCCAGCATTTT. Its protein product is CASSLGWIDQPQHF.

The gene calls are TRBV6-6 and TRBJ1-2; D gene uncertain. Between the trimmed V and J ends, which lost 5 bases and 2 bases, there was a span of 9 bases. The CDR3 runs to 13 residues. The germline gives CDR1 MNHNY, CDR2 SVGAGI (reference sequence). Here the CDR3 DNA reads TGTGCCAGCAGTCACCGGGAAAACTATGGCTACACCTTC. Translating it yields CASSHRENYGYTF.

The chain joins TRBV11-3 to TRBJ2-1, with 8 bases matching TRBD2. Germline lookup yields CDR1 SGHNT and CDR2 YENEEA. J gave up 9 bases and V 3 bases, and 4 bases lay outside the gene matches. There are 13 residues in the CDR3. The CDR3 nucleotides read TGTGCCAGCAGCTTCCGGGGGGGGCCTGAGCAGTTCTTC. Amino acids: CASSFRGGPEQFF.

V and J are TRBV4-1 and TRBJ2-4; D remains unclear. Germline CDR1 is MGHRA and CDR2 is YSYEKL. V was clipped by 1 base and J by 0 bases, with 13 bases between them. The CDR3 totals 17 residues. CDR3 nucleotides: TGCGCCAGCAGCCAAGTTTCCGGTCCGCTAGCCAAAAACATTCAGTACTTC. Amino acids: CASSQVSGPLAKNIQYF.

The chain combines TRBV19 with TRBJ2-2; a weak D match, TRBD2 (6 bases). Deletions cut 3 bases from V and 2 bases from J, with 10 bases between. Germline loops: CDR1 LNHDA, CDR2 SQIVND (reference sequence). CDR3 size: 15 residues. CDR3: CASSIVGTNTGELFF. CDR3 nucleotide sequence: TGTGCCAGTAGTATTGTGGGGACTAACACCGGGGAGCTGTTTTTT.

V gene TRBV9 combines with J gene TRBJ2-5; 8 nucleotides align to TRBD2. Per germline, CDR1 SGDLS and CDR2 YYNGEE. The CDR3 runs 16 residues. The J segment lost 4 bases and the V segment lost 4 bases, leaving 12 bases of the junction unmatched. CDR3 amino acids: CASSPGTREGGETQYF. The CDR3 DNA follows: TGTGCCAGCAGCCCCGGGACTAGGGAGGGGGGAGAGACCCAGTACTTC.